The TCR beta chain under discussion was sequenced for a study of cytomegalovirus exposure and HLA in healthy donors. Whole-study findings and limits: Associated with HLA alleles at 0.05 false discovery rate in a later analysis were some 18,000 TCR beta sequences. The sole available immune exposure information was CMV serostatus.

CDR3 size: 16 residues. In germline, CDR1 is SGHRS, CDR2 YFSETQ. Losses at the gene ends were 0 bases for V and 2 bases for J; bases not matched to a gene: 6. Details on this clone: Its antigen is not known.

The PCR ran on 60 Vbeta and 13 Jbeta primers. The method was immunoSEQ multiplex PCR; TCRdb's version includes in-frame clones alone and lacks a portion of them. This sample has 100,000 to 150,000 clones, with about three quarters found just once. Sequencing input: PBMCs. The gene calls are TRBV5-1 and TRBJ2-7, with 9 bases lining up with TRBD1. The TCR was taken from a woman in her thirties or forties in good health and CMV-seronegative. This chain's CDR3 is CASSLAGTGKTYEQYF. The CDR3 nucleotides read TGCGCCAGCAGCTTGGCGGGGACAGGGAAGACCTACGAGCAGTACTTC.